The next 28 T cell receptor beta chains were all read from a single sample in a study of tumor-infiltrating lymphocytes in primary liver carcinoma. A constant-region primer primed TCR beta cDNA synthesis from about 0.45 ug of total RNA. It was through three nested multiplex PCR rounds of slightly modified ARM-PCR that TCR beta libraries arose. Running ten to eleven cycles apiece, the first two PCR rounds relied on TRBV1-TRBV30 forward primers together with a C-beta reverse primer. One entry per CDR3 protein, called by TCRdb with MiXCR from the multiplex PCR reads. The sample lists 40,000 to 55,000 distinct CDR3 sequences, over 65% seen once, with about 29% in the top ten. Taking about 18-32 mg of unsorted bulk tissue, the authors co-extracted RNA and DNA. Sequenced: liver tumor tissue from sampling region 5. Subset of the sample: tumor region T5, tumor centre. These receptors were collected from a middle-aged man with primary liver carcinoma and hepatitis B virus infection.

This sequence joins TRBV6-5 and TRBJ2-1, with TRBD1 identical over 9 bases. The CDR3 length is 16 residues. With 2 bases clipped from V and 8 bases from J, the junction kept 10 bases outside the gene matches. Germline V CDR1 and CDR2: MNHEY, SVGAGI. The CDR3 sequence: CASSYLTGGENYEQFF. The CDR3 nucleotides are TGTGCCAGCAGTTACCTAACAGGGGGCGAAAACTATGAGCAGTTCTTC.

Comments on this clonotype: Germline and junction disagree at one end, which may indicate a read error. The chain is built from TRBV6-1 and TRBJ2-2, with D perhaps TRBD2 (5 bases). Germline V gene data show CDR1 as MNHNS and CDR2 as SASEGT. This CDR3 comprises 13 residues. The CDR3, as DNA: TGTGCCAGCAGTTCAAGCGGTACCGTGGAGCTGTTTTTT. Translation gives CASSSSGTVELFF.

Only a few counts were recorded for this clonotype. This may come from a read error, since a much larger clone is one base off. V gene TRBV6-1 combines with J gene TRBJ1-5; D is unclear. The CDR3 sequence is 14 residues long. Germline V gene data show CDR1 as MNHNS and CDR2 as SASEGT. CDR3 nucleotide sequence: TGTGCCAGCAGTGAATCGCCTGTCTATCAGCCCCTGCATTTT. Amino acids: CASSESPVYQPLHF.

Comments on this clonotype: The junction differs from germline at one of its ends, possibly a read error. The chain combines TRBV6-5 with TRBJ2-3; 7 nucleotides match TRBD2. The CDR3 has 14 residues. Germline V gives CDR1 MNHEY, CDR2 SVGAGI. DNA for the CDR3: TGTGCCAGCAGGAACCCGGGAGGCGTAGATACGGAGTATTTT. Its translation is CASRNPGGVDTEYF.

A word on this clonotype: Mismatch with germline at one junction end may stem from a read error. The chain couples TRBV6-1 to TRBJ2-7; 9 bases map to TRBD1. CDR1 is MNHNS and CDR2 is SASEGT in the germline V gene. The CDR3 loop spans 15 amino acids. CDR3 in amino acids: CASSEASGQGYEQYF. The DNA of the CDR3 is TGTGCCAGCAGCGAAGCGTCGGGACAGGGCTACGAGCAGTACTTC.

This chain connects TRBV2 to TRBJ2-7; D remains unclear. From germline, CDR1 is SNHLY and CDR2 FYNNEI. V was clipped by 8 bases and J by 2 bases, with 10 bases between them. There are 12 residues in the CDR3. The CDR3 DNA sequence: TGTGCCAGCGGCGGCAGAGCCTACGAGCAGTACTTC. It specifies CASGGRAYEQYF.

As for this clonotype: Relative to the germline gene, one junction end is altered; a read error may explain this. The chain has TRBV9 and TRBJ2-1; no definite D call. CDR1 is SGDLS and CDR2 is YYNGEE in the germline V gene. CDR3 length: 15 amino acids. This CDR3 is CVSSVVEAPYNEQFF. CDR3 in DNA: TGTGTCAGCAGCGTAGTGGAAGCCCCCTACAATGAGCAGTTCTTC. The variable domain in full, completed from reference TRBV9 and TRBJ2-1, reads DSGVTQTPKHLITATGQRVTLRCSPRSGDLSVYWYQQSLDQGLQFLIQYYNGEERAKGNILERFSAQQFPDLHSELNLSSLELGDSALYFCVSSVVEAPYNEQFFGPGTRLTVL.

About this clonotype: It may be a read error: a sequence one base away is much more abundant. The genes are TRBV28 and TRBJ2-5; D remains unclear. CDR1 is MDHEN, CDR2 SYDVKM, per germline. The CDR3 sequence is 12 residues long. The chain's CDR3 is CACRQSQETQYF. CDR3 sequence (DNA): TGTGCCTGCAGACAAAGTCAAGAGACCCAGTACTTC.

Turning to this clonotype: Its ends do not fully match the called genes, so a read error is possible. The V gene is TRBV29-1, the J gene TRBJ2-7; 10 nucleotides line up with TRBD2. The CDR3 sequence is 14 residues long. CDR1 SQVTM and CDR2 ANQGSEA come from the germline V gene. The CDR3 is CNVEDLAGVSEQYF. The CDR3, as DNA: TGCAACGTTGAAGATCTAGCGGGAGTCTCCGAGCAGTACTTC.

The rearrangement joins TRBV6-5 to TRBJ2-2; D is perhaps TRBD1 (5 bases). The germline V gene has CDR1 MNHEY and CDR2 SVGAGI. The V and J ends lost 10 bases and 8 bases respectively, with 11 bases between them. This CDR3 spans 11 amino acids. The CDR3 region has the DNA TGTGCCAACAGGCTCTGGGGGGAGCTGTTTTTT. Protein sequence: CANRLWGELFF.

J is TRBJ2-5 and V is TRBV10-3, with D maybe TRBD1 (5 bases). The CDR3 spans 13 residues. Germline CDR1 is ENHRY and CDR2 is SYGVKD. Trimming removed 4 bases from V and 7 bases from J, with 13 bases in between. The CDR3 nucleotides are TGTGCCATCAGTGGGGCCAGGGTAGGGACCCAGTACTTC. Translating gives CAISGARVGTQYF.

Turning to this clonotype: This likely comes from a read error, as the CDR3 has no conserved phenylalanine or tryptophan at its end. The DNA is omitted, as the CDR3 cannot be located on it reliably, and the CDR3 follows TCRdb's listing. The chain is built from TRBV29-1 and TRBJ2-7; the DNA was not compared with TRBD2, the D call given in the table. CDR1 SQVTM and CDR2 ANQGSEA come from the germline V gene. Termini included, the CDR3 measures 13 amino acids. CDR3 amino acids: CSVMGTSGSEQYL.

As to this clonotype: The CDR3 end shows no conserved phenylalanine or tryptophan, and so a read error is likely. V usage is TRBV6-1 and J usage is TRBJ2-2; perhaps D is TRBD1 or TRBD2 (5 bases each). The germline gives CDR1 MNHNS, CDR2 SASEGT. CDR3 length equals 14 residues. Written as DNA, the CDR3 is TGCGCCAGCCCAAGGGACCCGAACACCGGGGAGCTGTTTCTT. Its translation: CASPRDPNTGELFL.

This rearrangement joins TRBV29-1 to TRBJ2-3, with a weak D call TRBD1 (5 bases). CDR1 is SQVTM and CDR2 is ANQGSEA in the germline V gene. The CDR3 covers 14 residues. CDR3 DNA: TGCGGTGTTGAAAGCAGGGATGGCATAGATACGCAGTATTTT. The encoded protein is CGVESRDGIDTQYF.

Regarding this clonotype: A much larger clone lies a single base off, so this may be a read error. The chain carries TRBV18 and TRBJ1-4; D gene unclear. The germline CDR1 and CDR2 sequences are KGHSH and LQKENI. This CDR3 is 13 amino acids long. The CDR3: CACSPGVNEKLFF. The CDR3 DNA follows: TGTGCCTGCTCACCCGGGGTTAATGAAAAACTGTTTTTT.

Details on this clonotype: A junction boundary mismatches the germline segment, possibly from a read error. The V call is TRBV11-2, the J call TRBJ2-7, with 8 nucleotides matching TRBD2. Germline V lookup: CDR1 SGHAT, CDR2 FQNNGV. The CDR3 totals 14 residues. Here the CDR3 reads CAGSSGGGWYEQYF. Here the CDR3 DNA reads TGTGCCGGCAGCTCTGGCGGGGGGTGGTACGAACAGTACTTC.

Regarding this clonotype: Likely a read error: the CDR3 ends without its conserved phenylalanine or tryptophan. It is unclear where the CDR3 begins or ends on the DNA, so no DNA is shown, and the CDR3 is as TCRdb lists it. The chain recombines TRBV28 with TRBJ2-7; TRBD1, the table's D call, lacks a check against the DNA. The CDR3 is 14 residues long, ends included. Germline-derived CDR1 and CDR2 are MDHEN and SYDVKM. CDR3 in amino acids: CASGFQPGSYEEYI.

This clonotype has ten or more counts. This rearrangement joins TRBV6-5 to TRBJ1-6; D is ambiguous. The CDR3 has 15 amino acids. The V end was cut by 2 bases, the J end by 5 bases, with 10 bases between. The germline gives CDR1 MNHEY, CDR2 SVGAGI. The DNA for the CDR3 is TGTGCCAGCAGTTACGGGCAGCCTCATAATTCACCCCTCCACTTT. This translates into CASSYGQPHNSPLHF.

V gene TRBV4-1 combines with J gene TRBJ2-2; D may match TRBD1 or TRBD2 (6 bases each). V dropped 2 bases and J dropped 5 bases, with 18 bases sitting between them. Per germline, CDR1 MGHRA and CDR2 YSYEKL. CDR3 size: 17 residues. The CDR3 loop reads CASSQPDRGTNTGELFF. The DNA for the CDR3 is TGCGCCAGCAGCCAACCTGATCGCGGGACAAATACCGGGGAGCTGTTTTTT.

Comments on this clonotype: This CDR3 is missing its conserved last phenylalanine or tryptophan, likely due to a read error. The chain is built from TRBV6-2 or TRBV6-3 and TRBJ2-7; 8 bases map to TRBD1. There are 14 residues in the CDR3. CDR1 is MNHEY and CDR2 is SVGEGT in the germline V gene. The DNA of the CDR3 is TGTGCCAGCAGTGGGGACAGGTGGCTCTACGACCAGTACTTA. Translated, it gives CASSGDRWLYDQYL.

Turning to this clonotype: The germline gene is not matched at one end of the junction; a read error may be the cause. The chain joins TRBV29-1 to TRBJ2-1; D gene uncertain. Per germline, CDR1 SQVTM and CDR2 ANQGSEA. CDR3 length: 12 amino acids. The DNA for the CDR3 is TGCAACGTTGAAGCCAAGTACAATGAGCAGTTCTTC. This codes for CNVEAKYNEQFF.

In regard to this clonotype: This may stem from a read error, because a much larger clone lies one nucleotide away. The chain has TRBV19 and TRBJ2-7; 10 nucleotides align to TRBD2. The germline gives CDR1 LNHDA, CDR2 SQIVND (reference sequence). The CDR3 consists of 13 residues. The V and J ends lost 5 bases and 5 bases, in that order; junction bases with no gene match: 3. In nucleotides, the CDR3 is TGTGCCAGTAGTTTGCTAGCGGGAGACGAGCAGTACTTC. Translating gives CASSLLAGDEQYF.

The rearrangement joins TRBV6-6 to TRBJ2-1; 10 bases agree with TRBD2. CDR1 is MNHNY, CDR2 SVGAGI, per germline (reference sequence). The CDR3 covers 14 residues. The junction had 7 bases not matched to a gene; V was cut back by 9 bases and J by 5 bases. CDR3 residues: CASTRTSGNNEQFF. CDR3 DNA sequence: TGTGCCAGTACCAGGACTAGCGGTAACAATGAGCAGTTCTTC.

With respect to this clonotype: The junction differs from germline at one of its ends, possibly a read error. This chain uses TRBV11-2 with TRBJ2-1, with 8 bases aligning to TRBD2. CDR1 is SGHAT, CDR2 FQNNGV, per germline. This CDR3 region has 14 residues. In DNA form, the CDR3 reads TGTGCCAGCAGCCAGACTAGCGTGTACAATAAGCAGTCCTTC. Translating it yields CASSQTSVYNKQSF.

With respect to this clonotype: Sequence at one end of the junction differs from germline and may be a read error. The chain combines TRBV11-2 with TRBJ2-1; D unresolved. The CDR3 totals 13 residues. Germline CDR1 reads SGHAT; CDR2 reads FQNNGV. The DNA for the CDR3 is TGTGCCAACAGCTTAAACGATGCCTATGAGCTGTTCTTC. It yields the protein CANSLNDAYELFF.

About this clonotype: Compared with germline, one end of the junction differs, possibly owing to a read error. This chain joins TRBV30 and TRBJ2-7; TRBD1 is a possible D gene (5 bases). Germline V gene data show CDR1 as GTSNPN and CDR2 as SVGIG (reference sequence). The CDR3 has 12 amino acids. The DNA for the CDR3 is TGTGTCTGGTCACCCAGGGATTACGAGCGGTACTTC. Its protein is CVWSPRDYERYF. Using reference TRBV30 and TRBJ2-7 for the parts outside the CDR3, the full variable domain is SQTIHQWPATLVQPVGSPLSLECTVEGTSNPNLYWYRQAAGRGLQLLFYSVGIGQISSEVPQNLSASRPQDRQFILSSKKLLLSDSGFYLCVWSPRDYERYFGPGTRLTVT.

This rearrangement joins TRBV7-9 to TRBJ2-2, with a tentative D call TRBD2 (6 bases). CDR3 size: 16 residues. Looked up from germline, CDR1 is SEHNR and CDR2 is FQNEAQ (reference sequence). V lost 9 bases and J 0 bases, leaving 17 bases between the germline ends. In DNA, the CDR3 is TGTGCCAGTAGCCGAAGACTAGTGACGAACACCGGGGAGCTGTTTTTT. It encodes CASSRRLVTNTGELFF.

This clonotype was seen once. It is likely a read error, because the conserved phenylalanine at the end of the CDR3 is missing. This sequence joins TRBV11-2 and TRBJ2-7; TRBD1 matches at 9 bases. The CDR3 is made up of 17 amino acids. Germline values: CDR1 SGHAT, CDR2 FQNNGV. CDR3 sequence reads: CTSAIDPPGQGSYEQYI. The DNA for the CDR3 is TGTACCAGCGCCATCGACCCGCCGGGACAGGGAAGCTACGAGCAGTACATC.